This T cell receptor (beta chain) is from a study of cytomegalovirus exposure and HLA in healthy donors. Overall study context: Around 180 million T cells yielded some 100 million unique TCR beta sequences, as an earlier analysis found. Study conclusions and caveats: The number of N-insertions in an Asian-associated ancestry cluster was reportedly below the roughly 700-donor mean in a later analysis.

The V gene lost 3 bases and the J gene lost 4 bases, with 13 bases spanning the gap. Germline V gene data show CDR1 as SEHNR and CDR2 as FQNEAQ (reference sequence). The CDR3 has 14 residues. Researchers ran the PCR with 60 Vbeta and 13 Jbeta primers. This table comes from immunoSEQ multiplex PCR, and its TCRdb copy is limited to in-frame clones, with some not included. The sample contains about 200,000 clones, approximately 80% of which appear only once. About this clone itself: Its antigen is as yet unknown.

The sequenced sample was PBMCs. The TCR comes from a girl aged 2 to 9 in good health and CMV-seronegative. The chain is built from TRBV7-9 and TRBJ2-7; perhaps TRBD1 as D (6 bases). CDR3 region: CASSFRGKGYEQYF. In DNA, the CDR3 is TGTGCCAGCAGCTTTAGGGGGAAAGGTTACGAGCAGTACTTC.